The rows below give T cell receptor beta chains drawn from one sample of a study of shared clonotypes between healthy human individuals. TCRdb keeps only in-frame clones here, not all; method: immunoSEQ multiplex PCR. In the table there are about 980,000 clones, over 75% of which are singletons. Sequencing used memory CD4+ T cells sorted from blood. The receptor set was obtained from a man younger than 30 in good health. The CDR3 runs from the conserved cysteine through the conserved F or W.

v_call cdr3_length cdr3_aa
TRBV30 14 CAWGVGSTAGELFF
TRBV7-8 14 CASSLAGVGSPLHF
TRBV6-5 13 CASSYGQSYGYTF
TRBV29-1 13 CSGVTGGGTEAFF
TRBV6-1 15 CASSDQGSSNYGYTF
TRBV30 15 CAWSNNRGPNEKLFF
TRBV30 16 CAWSPGGTYNTGELFF
TRBV7-7 14 CASSLGPAVETQYF
TRBV7-9 10 CASSEKGYTF
TRBV18 14 CASSQTSGDSGQFF
TRBV19 13 CASSPTGDYEQYF
TRBV11-2 14 CASSFRTSYNEQFF
TRBV27 14 CASSSGTGIEKLFF
TRBV30 13 CAWSVSFGTEAFF
TRBV7-2 16 CASSLAASGPSYEQYF
TRBV9 14 CASSVLPNNNEQFF
TRBV11-2 11 CASSSLKAQYF
TRBV11-2 16 CASSPTVAGASYEQYF
TRBV7-9 13 CASSSLAEETQYF
TRBV19 14 CASSTLQGNTEAFF
TRBV7-2 16 CASSLRLAGGGYEQYF
TRBV10-3 11 CATTSEYEQYF